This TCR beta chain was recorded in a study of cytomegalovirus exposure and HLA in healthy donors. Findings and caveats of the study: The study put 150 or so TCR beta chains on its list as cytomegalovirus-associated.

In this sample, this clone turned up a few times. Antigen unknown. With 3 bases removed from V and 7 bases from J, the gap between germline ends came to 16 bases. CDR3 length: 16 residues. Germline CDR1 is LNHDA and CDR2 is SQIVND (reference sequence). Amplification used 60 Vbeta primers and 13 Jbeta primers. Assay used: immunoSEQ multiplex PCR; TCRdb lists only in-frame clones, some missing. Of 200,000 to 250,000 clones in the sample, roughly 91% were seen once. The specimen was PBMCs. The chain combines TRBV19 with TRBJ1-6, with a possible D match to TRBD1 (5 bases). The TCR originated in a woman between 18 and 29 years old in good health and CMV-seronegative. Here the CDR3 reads CASSIVGQTANSPLHF. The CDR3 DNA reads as TGTGCCAGTAGTATTGTGGGGCAGACGGCGAATTCACCCCTCCACTTT.